Here is one T cell receptor (beta chain) with its context. Its antigen is not identified. This specimen comes from a study of shared clonotypes between healthy human individuals. Background on the study: Each donor's CD4 naive and CD4 memory cells filled three plates apiece, CD8 naive two, and CD8 memory one. Study-level findings and limits: For naive CD4 cells, approximately 4.8% of clonotypes were shared across a handful of donors.

V dropped 3 bases and J dropped 8 bases, with 13 bases sitting between them. The CDR3 covers 13 residues. Germline CDR1 reads SNHLY; CDR2 reads FYNNEI. CD8 memory merged CD45RO+ cells and CCR7-negative CD45RA+ TemRA cells into one population. Profiled with immunoSEQ multiplex PCR; TCRdb holds only in-frame clones, not every one. Counted here are about 95,000 clones, about 68% occurring once; the ten biggest clones make up roughly 40%. Sequencing was done on a sample of memory CD8+ T cells sorted from blood. Indicated subset: CD45RO+ cells pooled with CCR7-negative TemRA cells. The J gene is TRBJ1-2, the V gene TRBV2; D is uncertain. This receptor was identified in a man under 40 in good health. The CDR3 is CASSDRLHGGYTF. The DNA for the CDR3 is TGTGCCAGCAGTGACCGCCTCCATGGGGGCTACACCTTC. Filled out from reference TRBV2 and TRBJ1-2, the complete variable domain reads EPEVTQTPSHQVTQMGQEVILRCVPISNHLYFYWYRQILGQKVEFLVSFYNNEISEKSEIFDDQFSVERPDGSNFTLKIRSTKLEDSAMYFCASSDRLHGGYTFGSGTRLTVV.